This TCR beta chain emerged from a study of T cell responses to AZD1222 COVID-19 vaccine. About the research overall: Second doses that came at about 4 or about 12 weeks were put together.

The data were produced by immunoSEQ multiplex PCR, yet TCRdb's version contains in-frame clones alone and is incomplete. The data hold about 150,000 clones, with 88% observed a single time. Overall study findings and caveats: Baseline antibody screening turned up just six seropositive AZD1222 recipients. Among vaccine-associated CD4 TCRs, coverage spanned spike, with dominance at 160-218 and 743-854. Two doses of AZD1222 preceded a rise in Spike-specific TCR breadth and depth.

V trimming: 5 bases; J trimming: 1 base; junction bases outside the gene matches: 7. CDR1 is SGHTA, CDR2 FQGNSA, per germline. This CDR3 contains 15 residues. A remark on this clone: Antigen specificity is unknown.

The sample was peripheral blood, taken on day 0 of AZD1222 vaccination. The receptor was isolated from an adult in good health. V is TRBV7-2 and J is TRBJ1-2; the match to TRBD1 covers 7 bases. CDR3: CASSPGAGGNYGYTF. The CDR3 bases are TGTGCCAGCAGCCCAGGGGCAGGGGGTAACTATGGCTACACCTTC.